This TCR beta chain comes out of a study of T cells in Graves' hyperthyroidism and ophthalmopathy. Trimming cost V 5 bases and J 0 bases, with 14 bases left between them. The CDR3 extends over 17 amino acids. From RNA transcripts, TCR beta CDR3 regions were amplified. RT-PCR in the first round (using the HTBI primer set) targeted the TCR CDR3. TCRdb called the multiplex PCR reads again in MiXCR, with one record for every CDR3 protein. The sample includes tens of thousands of distinct CDR3 sequences, 54% of them seen just once. Study findings and constraints: From stable hyperthyroidism, ophthalmopathy was set apart by a 13 V-J model. The model forecast ophthalmopathy, anticipating it by a median approximately 6 months before onset.

This clonotype was detected many times. Its antigen is not identified. This chain uses TRBV12-3 or TRBV12-4 with TRBJ1-6; D is perhaps TRBD1 (5 bases). Sequencing used peripheral blood or thyroid tissue (not recorded which). The receptor comes from a man aged 18-30 years with Graves' hyperthyroidism. The CDR3 DNA reads as TGTGCCAGCAGTCAAACGGGGGGGGGCTCCTATAATTCACCCCTCCACTTT. This encodes CASSQTGGGSYNSPLHF.